This T cell receptor beta chain was documented in a study of blood T cell repertoires in COVID-19. Sequencing was performed with immunoSEQ multiplex PCR; in TCRdb, only in-frame clones are kept and a portion is missing. The data contain more than 150,000 clones, 78% of them seen just once; the ten biggest clones take up 2.5% to 3%. CDR3 length equals 15 residues. Per germline, CDR1 SGHAT and CDR2 FQNNGV. V lost 2 bases, J lost 5 bases, and 15 bases lay in between. The chain uses TRBV11-2 and TRBJ1-1, with TRBD1 as a possible D gene (6 bases). Material for sequencing was peripheral blood. This TCR was sampled from a woman of 80 years or more with active or convalescent COVID-19. The CDR3 loop is CASSLSPGAGTEAFF. Here the CDR3 DNA reads TGTGCCAGCAGCTTATCTCCAGGGGCAGGAACTGAAGCTTTCTTT. The full variable domain, with the rest looked up from reference TRBV11-2 and TRBJ1-1, is EAGVAQSPRYKIIEKRQSVAFWCNPISGHATLYWYQQILGQGPKLLIQFQNNGVVDDSQLPKDRFSAERLKGVDSTLKIQPAKLEDSAVYLCASSLSPGAGTEAFFGQGTRLTVV.